Below, 11 T cell receptor beta chains from the same sample are listed, as sequenced in a study of neurological immune-mediated disorders. TCRdb passed the 5' RACE reads through MiXCR, listing each CDR3 protein once. The sample has approximately 46,000 distinct CDR3 sequences, approximately 10% seen once. The material sequenced was PBMCs. The receptors were gathered from a man between 65 and 85 years old with HTLV-1-associated myelopathy (HAM/TSP).

This clonotype was detected ten times or more. CDR3 loop: CASSQGGNTDTQYF. CDR3 coding DNA: TGCGCCAGCAGCCAAGGCGGGAACACAGATACGCAGTATTTT. The gene calls are TRBV4-3 and TRBJ2-3, with D tentatively TRBD2 (6 bases). V was pared by 1 base and J by 2 bases, with 7 bases between. The CDR3 extends over 14 amino acids. CDR1 is LGHNA, CDR2 YSLEER, per germline.

This clonotype was detected many times. This rearrangement joins TRBV24-1 to TRBJ2-1; 8 nucleotides line up with TRBD1. J gave up 8 bases and V 4 bases, and 9 bases lay outside the gene matches. The CDR3 covers 15 residues. Per germline, CDR1 KGHDR and CDR2 SFDVKD. The CDR3 here is CATSEPGTGHHEQFF. In nucleotides, the CDR3 is TGTGCCACCAGTGAGCCCGGGACAGGCCACCATGAGCAGTTCTTC.

This clonotype has a count of ten or more. The J gene is TRBJ2-7, the V gene TRBV4-2; possible D gene TRBD2, 6 bases. Germline V lookup: CDR1 LGHNA, CDR2 YNFKEQ. The ends were cut back, 4 bases at V and 6 bases at J, with 13 bases in the middle. CDR3 length: 13 residues. The CDR3 sequence is CASSLTSSIEQYF. The CDR3 DNA follows: TGTGCCAGCAGCCTGACTAGTTCAATCGAGCAGTACTTC.

This clonotype appeared many times. The chain couples TRBV6-2 or TRBV6-3 to TRBJ2-7; 8 bases agree with TRBD2. The CDR3 has 15 amino acids. V lost 5 bases to trimming and J lost 1 base; unmatched junction nucleotides: 7. Germline V gene data show CDR1 as MNHEY and CDR2 as SVGEGT. In DNA, the CDR3 is TGTGCCAGCAGTCTAATAGCGGGATCTTCCTACGAGCAGTACTTC. Protein sequence: CASSLIAGSSYEQYF.

This sequence joins TRBV6-6 and TRBJ2-7, with TRBD1 matching over 7 bases. The CDR3 totals 13 residues. Germline V lookup: CDR1 MNHNY, CDR2 SVGAGI (reference sequence). The V segment lost 6 bases and the J segment 4 bases; nucleotides outside the gene matches: 6. The CDR3, as DNA: TGTGCCAGCAGGTACACGACAGGGTACGAGCAGTACTTC. Translating it yields CASRYTTGYEQYF.

At least ten counts were recorded for this clonotype. The chain recombines TRBV3-2 with TRBJ1-5. TRBV3-2 is described as a pseudogene. CDR3 length: 19 amino acids. The CDR3, as DNA: TGTGCCAGCAGCCAAGGGGGTCGGAAAGGACTCTATAGCAATCAGCCCCAGCATTTT. The encoded protein is CASSQGGRKGLYSNQPQHF.

This clonotype was seen ten or more times. This chain links TRBV9 with TRBJ1-5, with a possible D match to TRBD1 (5 bases). Trimming pared 7 bases from V and 6 bases from J, leaving 8 bases between. The CDR3 is 11 residues long. The germline V gene encodes CDR1 SGDLS and CDR2 YYNGEE. The DNA for the CDR3 is TGTGCCAGCGGGGGGAGTCAGCCCCAGCATTTT. Amino acids: CASGGSQPQHF.

This clonotype was recorded at least ten times. V is TRBV12-3 or TRBV12-4 and J is TRBJ2-6; D is perhaps TRBD1 (5 bases). The V gene lost 6 bases and the J gene lost 2 bases, with 8 bases spanning the gap. This CDR3 region has 14 residues. Here the CDR3 DNA reads TGTGCCAGCAGCAGGGTACCTGGGGCCAACGTCCTGACTTTC. Protein: CASSRVPGANVLTF.

This clonotype was seen at least ten times. The gene calls are TRBV28 and TRBJ1-6, with a possible D match to TRBD1 (6 bases). Germline V gene lookup returns CDR1 MDHEN and CDR2 SYDVKM. The CDR3 loop spans 12 amino acids. Trimming removed 5 bases at V and 9 bases at J, with 8 bases between. The CDR3 is CASSLQGSPLHF. CDR3 nucleotide sequence: TGTGCCAGCAGTCTACAGGGTTCACCCCTCCACTTT.

This clonotype was counted many times. CDR3 protein: CASSLMGTGLNYEQYF. The CDR3 bases are TGTGCCAGCAGTTTAATGGGTACGGGACTTAACTACGAGCAGTACTTC. The chain links TRBV28 to TRBJ2-7; TRBD2 might be the D (6 bases). CDR1 MDHEN and CDR2 SYDVKM come from the germline V gene. The CDR3 totals 16 residues. Between the trimmed V and J ends, which lost 2 bases and 3 bases, there was a span of 17 bases.

This clonotype was observed many times. The chain uses TRBV7-2 and TRBJ2-3; D possibly corresponds to TRBD1 (6 bases). Trimming left V 9 bases short and J 1 base short, with 20 bases between. The CDR3 runs 16 residues. Germline lookup yields CDR1 SGHTA and CDR2 FQGNSA. The CDR3 bases are TGTGCCAGTCGCAGGGGCGGAAGCTGGGGCACAGATACGCAGTATTTT. This sequence encodes CASRRGGSWGTDTQYF.